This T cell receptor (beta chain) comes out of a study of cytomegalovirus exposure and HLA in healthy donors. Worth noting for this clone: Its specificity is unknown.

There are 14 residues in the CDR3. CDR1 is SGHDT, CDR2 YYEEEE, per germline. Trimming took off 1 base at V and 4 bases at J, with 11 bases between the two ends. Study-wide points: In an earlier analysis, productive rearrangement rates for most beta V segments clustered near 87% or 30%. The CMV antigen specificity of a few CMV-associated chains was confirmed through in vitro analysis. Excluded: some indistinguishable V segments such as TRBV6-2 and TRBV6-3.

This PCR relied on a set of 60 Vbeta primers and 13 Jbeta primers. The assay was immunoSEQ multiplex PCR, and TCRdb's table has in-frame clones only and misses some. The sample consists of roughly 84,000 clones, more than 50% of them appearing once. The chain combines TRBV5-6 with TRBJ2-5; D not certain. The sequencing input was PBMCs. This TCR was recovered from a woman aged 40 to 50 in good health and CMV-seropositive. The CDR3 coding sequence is TGTGCCAGCAGCTTGAAGAATTCCGGAGAGACCCAGTACTTC. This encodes CASSLKNSGETQYF.